The TCR beta chain described here comes from a study of siplizumab effects on memory and regulatory T cells. Concerning this clone: Its antigen is undetermined.

Study conclusions and caveats: Only a minority of proliferating CD4+ or CD8+ clones had an assignable naive or memory phenotype, with roughly 75-96% lacking one. Tregs proliferating in siplizumab cultures lacked confirmation of their suppressive function. In unstimulated cells, naive T cells appeared more diverse than memory T cells and seemed major alloresponse contributors.

Produced via immunoSEQ multiplex PCR; TCRdb's table is partial and in-frame only. The sample has over 70,000 clones; approximately 90% are singletons. CDR1 and CDR2 (germline): SEHNR, FQNEAQ (reference sequence). The ends were cut back, 4 bases at V and 3 bases at J, with 12 bases in the middle. The CDR3 totals 14 residues. Sequences were obtained from CD4+ T cells sorted from blood. This clonotype originated in a human donor in good health. This chain connects TRBV7-9 to TRBJ1-2, with D maybe TRBD1 (5 bases). The CDR3 sequence is CASSYGDAHYGYTF. The CDR3 nucleotides read TGTGCCAGCAGCTACGGGGACGCCCACTATGGCTACACCTTC.